This T cell receptor beta chain was identified during a study of OX40 agonist ivuxolimab in advanced cancers. The overall study: Dose-escalation cases comprised hepatocellular carcinoma, melanoma, renal cell or head and neck cancer.

Sequencing used immunoSEQ multiplex PCR; TCRdb keeps in-frame clones, though not all of them. This table holds about 100,000 clones, 75% to 95% found once. The CDR3 runs to 17 residues. Germline lookup yields CDR1 MNHEY and CDR2 SMNVEV (reference sequence). Trimming stripped 5 bases from V and 2 bases from J, with 20 bases between. The source is an adult with an advanced solid tumor such as melanoma, head and neck, liver or kidney cancer. This chain connects TRBV27 to TRBJ2-3; D is uncertain. Sequences were derived from CD4+ or CD8+ T cells sorted from blood, sampled in a trial of the OX40 agonist ivuxolimab. CDR3 amino acids: CASSQEGVREITDTQYF. CDR3 nucleotides: TGTGCCAGCAGTCAAGAAGGAGTCCGTGAAATCACAGATACGCAGTATTTT.